This TCR beta chain stems from a study of shared clonotypes between healthy human individuals. Overall study: In total, the donors were two women and three men aged 18 to 49. CD8 memory received one plate per donor, CD8 naive two, CD4 memory three and CD4 naive three. Broader study findings: Generally, naive subsets (rather than memory subsets) showed larger estimated richness. In contrast to clonotypes shared by all four donors, non-shared clonotypes had lower generation probabilities.

Produced via immunoSEQ multiplex PCR; TCRdb's table is partial and in-frame only. The table lists about 590,000 clones, 95% of them singletons. As for this clone: What it recognizes is unknown.

The germline V gene encodes CDR1 SQVTM and CDR2 ANQGSEA. The ends were cut back, 1 base at V and 6 bases at J, with 15 bases in the middle. The CDR3 extends over 14 amino acids. Terminally differentiated effector memory CD45RA+ cells were excluded by CCR7 positive selection of CD45RO-negative cells. The rearrangement links TRBV29-1 to TRBJ1-1; D is uncertain. The receptor comes from a woman aged 25 to 45 in good health. The sample was naive CD8+ T cells sorted from blood. Here the CDR3 reads CSVEGRGPEAEAFF. The CDR3 DNA is TGCAGCGTTGAAGGTCGAGGGCCTGAGGCTGAAGCTTTCTTT.